This TCR beta chain stems from a study of T cell changes during pregnancy in multiple sclerosis. In germline, CDR1 is LGHNA, CDR2 YSLEER. The CDR3 extends over 17 amino acids. Trimming removed 4 bases at V and 5 bases at J, with 21 bases between. Method: immunoSEQ multiplex PCR; TCRdb's copy keeps in-frame clones and lacks some. The sample includes roughly 100,000 clones, about 91% of them seen just once. The rearrangement links TRBV4-3 to TRBJ2-1, with D possibly TRBD1 on 6 matching bases. The specimen was peripheral blood, collected after pregnancy. The receptor comes from a female donor with multiple sclerosis, enrolled in a pregnancy study. CDR3 region: CASSLLQGNAPNNEQFF. CDR3 sequence (DNA): TGCGCCAGCAGCCTACTACAGGGTAATGCTCCGAACAATGAGCAGTTCTTC.